The sequence of this T cell receptor beta chain was determined in a study of blood T cells in healthy people across ages. Primed by a sample-barcoded 5' primer and a J-beta primer mix, a second PCR proceeded for roughly 6 to 12 cycles. TCRdb used MiXCR to reprocess the 5' RACE reads, holding one entry per CDR3 protein. The sample holds 550,000 to 750,000 distinct CDR3 sequences, about 21% seen once. Trimming took off 6 bases at V and 3 bases at J, with 18 bases between the two ends. There are 15 residues in the CDR3. The clonotype originates from a man between 70 and 80 years old in good health. The sequenced sample consisted of blood. The V call is TRBV12-3 or TRBV12-4, the J call TRBJ2-7; TRBD1 is a possible D gene (6 bases). CDR3 region: CASRDQGLEGYEQYF. The CDR3 DNA reads TGTGCCAGCAGAGATCAGGGGTTAGAAGGCTACGAGCAGTACTTC.